The 13 T cell receptor beta chains listed next were all sequenced from one sample in a study of OX40 agonist ivuxolimab in advanced cancers. Profiling relied on immunoSEQ multiplex PCR, and the TCRdb table lists in-frame clones only, not all of them. The data contain 60,000 to 90,000 clones, roughly four fifths of them singletons. The starting material was CD4+ or CD8+ T cells sorted from blood, obtained in a trial of the OX40 agonist ivuxolimab. These TCRs come from an adult with an advanced solid tumor such as melanoma, head and neck, liver or kidney cancer.

The sample holds one count of this clone. The gene calls are TRBV5-1 and TRBJ2-1; 11 bases match TRBD2. The CDR3 is 14 residues long. The germline gives CDR1 SGHRS, CDR2 YFSETQ. The J segment lost 9 bases and the V segment lost 1 base, leaving 3 bases of the junction unmatched. As DNA, the CDR3 is TGCGCCAGCAGCTTGCCCCTAGCGGGAGGTGAGCAGTTCTTC. It translates to CASSLPLAGGEQFF.

This clone was counted between two and nine times. The chain has TRBV5-1 and TRBJ1-2, with D unclear. CDR3 size: 13 residues. Germline V gene lookup returns CDR1 SGHRS and CDR2 YFSETQ. Deletions cut 0 bases from V and 8 bases from J, with 11 bases between. The DNA for the CDR3 is TGCGCCAGCAGCTTGGGACCATTTGACGGCTACACCTTC. Protein product: CASSLGPFDGYTF. The variable domain in full, with the rest retrieved from reference TRBV5-1 and TRBJ1-2, is KAGVTQTPRYLIKTRGQQVTLSCSPISGHRSVSWYQQTPGQGLQFLFEYFSETQRNKGNFPGRFSGRQFSNSRSEMNVSTLELGDSALYLCASSLGPFDGYTFGSGTRLTVV.

The V and J genes are TRBV5-5 and TRBJ1-1; the D is unclear. The CDR3 sequence is 14 residues long. The ends were cut back, 3 bases at V and 4 bases at J, with 13 bases in the middle. Germline CDR1 is SGHKS and CDR2 is YYEKEE (reference sequence). This CDR3 reads CASSSGVLGTEAFF. In DNA, the CDR3 is TGTGCCAGCAGCTCGGGCGTCTTGGGCACTGAAGCTTTCTTT.

This rearrangement joins TRBV9 to TRBJ2-6; D not resolved. Germline V gene lookup returns CDR1 SGDLS and CDR2 YYNGEE. Between the trimmed V and J ends, which lost 4 bases and 0 bases, there was a span of 17 bases. This CDR3 has 18 residues. CDR3 DNA: TGTGCCAGCAGCCCCAGTCGCGAAGCGAGCTCTGGGGCCAACGTCCTGACTTTC. Its protein product is CASSPSREASSGANVLTF.

The chain employs TRBV7-8 and TRBJ2-7, with TRBD1 as a possible D gene (6 bases). The CDR3 consists of 14 residues. Germline V gives CDR1 SGHVS, CDR2 FQNEAQ. V lost 2 bases and J lost 3, with 11 bases in between. The CDR3 protein is CASSLQGFVYEQYF. The CDR3 DNA reads TGTGCCAGCAGCTTACAGGGGTTTGTCTACGAGCAGTACTTC.

The rearrangement links TRBV6-5 to TRBJ1-2; 8 positions agree with TRBD1. The CDR3 is made up of 13 amino acids. With V trimmed by 5 bases and J by 8 bases, 7 bases remained unmatched. From germline, CDR1 is MNHEY and CDR2 SVGAGI. This CDR3 is CASSLRQGMGYTF. Here the CDR3 DNA reads TGTGCCAGCAGTCTAAGACAGGGGATGGGCTACACCTTC.

V usage is TRBV19 and J usage is TRBJ1-2, with 7 nucleotides matching TRBD1. This CDR3 has 16 residues. The ends lost 6 bases at V and 0 bases at J; junction bases unmatched: 10. Germline V gene data show CDR1 as LNHDA and CDR2 as SQIVND (reference sequence). The CDR3 DNA reads TGTGCCAGTAGGAGGGATCCGGGACAGCCTAACTATGGCTACACCTTC. The encoded protein is CASRRDPGQPNYGYTF.

This rearrangement joins TRBV4-2 to TRBJ1-4, with D unresolved. V was cut by 1 base and J by 5 bases, with 8 bases left in between. CDR1 LGHNA and CDR2 YNFKEQ come from the germline V gene. The CDR3 has 14 amino acids. The CDR3 nucleotides read TGTGCCAGCAGCCAAGGCCAGTCAAATGAAAAACTGTTTTTT. Encoded protein: CASSQGQSNEKLFF.

This rearrangement joins TRBV11-2 to TRBJ2-6; D perhaps matches TRBD1 (5 bases). Germline-derived CDR1 and CDR2 are SGHAT and FQNNGV. CDR3 length equals 16 residues. Trimming shortened V by 7 bases and J by 3 bases, and 16 bases separated the two germline ends. DNA for the CDR3: TGTGCCAGCAACCACCTACCAGGGCGTGGGGCCAACGTCCTGACTTTC. It is translated as CASNHLPGRGANVLTF. Full variable domain (outside the CDR3, taken from reference TRBV11-2 and TRBJ2-6): EAGVAQSPRYKIIEKRQSVAFWCNPISGHATLYWYQQILGQGPKLLIQFQNNGVVDDSQLPKDRFSAERLKGVDSTLKIQPAKLEDSAVYLCASNHLPGRGANVLTFGAGSRLTVL.

This chain connects TRBV10-3 to TRBJ2-1; TRBD1 might be the D (6 bases). CDR1 and CDR2 (germline): ENHRY, SYGVKD. The CDR3 length is 13 residues. Between the trimmed V and J ends, which lost 9 bases and 9 bases, there was a span of 18 bases. The CDR3 loop reads CAITGRLYGEQFF. The CDR3 coding sequence is TGTGCCATTACAGGGCGACTCTACGGTGAGCAGTTCTTC.

The chain is built from TRBV5-1 and TRBJ2-2; D uncertain. This CDR3 has 15 amino acids. The V and J ends lost 2 bases and 1 base respectively, with 9 bases between them. Germline-derived CDR1 and CDR2 are SGHRS and YFSETQ. The CDR3 DNA sequence: TGCGCCAGCAGCTTCTCGGCAGGGAACACCGGGGAGCTGTTTTTT. Translation: CASSFSAGNTGELFF.

The rearrangement joins TRBV10-2 to TRBJ2-6; D remains unclear. This CDR3 contains 17 residues. CDR1 and CDR2 (germline): WSHSY, SAAADI. The germline V and J ends were trimmed by 6 bases and 2 bases, with 17 bases remaining between them. This CDR3 reads CASSFSSIVAGANVLTF. CDR3 DNA sequence: TGCGCCAGCAGCTTTTCCAGTATCGTCGCTGGGGCCAACGTCCTGACTTTC.

This clone was found a few times. The chain couples TRBV27 to TRBJ1-1; D not certain. Germline V gene data show CDR1 as MNHEY and CDR2 as SMNVEV (reference sequence). The CDR3 spans 11 residues. Trimming took 7 bases from V and 5 from J, leaving 8 bases between them. The CDR3 is CASMGRTEAFF. In DNA form, the CDR3 reads TGTGCCAGCATGGGTCGGACTGAAGCTTTCTTT.